The rows below give T cell receptor beta chains drawn from one sample of a study of shared clonotypes between healthy human individuals. The data were produced by immunoSEQ multiplex PCR, yet TCRdb's version contains in-frame clones alone and is incomplete. The sample consists of some 2.3 million clones, about 92% of them appearing once. The sample taken for sequencing was naive CD4+ T cells from PBMCs. These receptors came from a man aged 18 to 29 in good health. Some clones in this sample may be carry-over from other donors' samples. Both conserved end residues are part of each CDR3. The D gene is left open where the match is weak. Clone sizes are given selectively: once, few, many, or a class where the clone is expanded.

J: TRBJ2-7; V: TRBV5-1; size: once; D: .; DNA: TGCGCCAGCAGCGGGGGACCCCAGGTCACCCTCTACGAGCAGTACTTC; CDR3: CASSGGPQVTLYEQYF
J: TRBJ2-7; V: TRBV7-9; size: .; D: TRBD2; DNA: TGTGCCAGCAGCATAGCGGGAGTAAGCGAGCAGTACTTC; CDR3: CASSIAGVSEQYF
J: TRBJ1-1; V: TRBV5-1; size: .; D: .; DNA: TGCGCCAGCAGCTTGACAGGGAGGAACACTGAAGCTTTCTTT; CDR3: CASSLTGRNTEAFF
J: TRBJ1-2; V: TRBV28; size: .; D: .; DNA: TGTGCCAGCAGTTTTGCCGGGAACCTAATCGGCTACACCTTC; CDR3: CASSFAGNLIGYTF
J: TRBJ2-2; V: TRBV5-1; size: .; D: .; DNA: TGCGCCACTCGTACCCTTTGGTCATCCGGGGAGCTGTTTTTT; CDR3: CATRTLWSSGELFF
J: TRBJ1-5; V: TRBV6-5; size: .; D: TRBD1; DNA: TGTGCCTCAGGGGGCAACAATCAGCCCCAGCATTTT; CDR3: CASGGNNQPQHF
J: TRBJ1-2; V: TRBV6-6; size: .; D: TRBD1; DNA: TGTGCCAGCAGCTCGACAGGGCCAAAGAACAACTATGGCTACACCTTC; CDR3: CASSSTGPKNNYGYTF
J: TRBJ1-5; V: TRBV5-5; size: .; D: .; DNA: TGTGCCAGCAGCTTCTCCATAGGGGGAAATCAGCCCCAGCATTTT; CDR3: CASSFSIGGNQPQHF
J: TRBJ1-5; V: TRBV9; size: .; D: .; DNA: TGTGCCAGCAGCGGGGGGGGAGATCAGCCCCAGCATTTT; CDR3: CASSGGGDQPQHF
J: TRBJ2-2; V: TRBV30; size: .; D: .; DNA: TGTGCCTGGAGTAAGGACAGATACACCGGGGAGCTGTTTTTT; CDR3: CAWSKDRYTGELFF
J: TRBJ2-1; V: TRBV18; size: .; D: .; DNA: TGTGCCAGCTCACTCGAACACCTCTCCTACAATGAGCAGTTCTTC; CDR3: CASSLEHLSYNEQFF
J: TRBJ2-1; V: TRBV29-1; size: once; D: TRBD1; DNA: TGCAGCGCCGGTCCGGACAGGGCAAACAATGAGCAGTTCTTC; CDR3: CSAGPDRANNEQFF
J: TRBJ2-1; V: TRBV14; size: .; D: TRBD2; DNA: TGTGCCAGCAGTCTGGCTAGCGGGACGTTCAGCTCCTACAATGAGCAGTTCTTC; CDR3: CASSLASGTFSSYNEQFF
J: TRBJ1-2; V: TRBV29-1; size: .; D: .; DNA: TGCAGCGTTGATGGCTCTACCTCTAATGGCTACACCTTC; CDR3: CSVDGSTSNGYTF
J: TRBJ2-1; V: TRBV6-1; size: .; D: .; DNA: TGTGCCAGCAGTGAAAGGGCAGCCTACAATGAGCAGTTCTTC; CDR3: CASSERAAYNEQFF
J: TRBJ2-6; V: TRBV15; size: once; D: .; DNA: TGTGCCACCAGCAGAGATTCGGGTTTCTCTGGGGCCAACGTCCTGACTTTC; CDR3: CATSRDSGFSGANVLTF
J: TRBJ2-7; V: TRBV4-3; size: .; D: .; DNA: TGCGCCAGCAGCCGGCAACTGGGCTCCTACGAGCAGTACTTC; CDR3: CASSRQLGSYEQYF
J: TRBJ2-4; V: TRBV5-1; size: .; D: .; DNA: TGCGCCAGCAGCCGCGAGACAGTGGCCAAAAACATTCAGTACTTC; CDR3: CASSRETVAKNIQYF
J: TRBJ1-1; V: TRBV5-1; size: .; D: .; DNA: TGCGCCAGCAGCTTGGGGTCTCTGTTGGCTGAAGCTTTCTTT; CDR3: CASSLGSLLAEAFF
J: TRBJ1-2; V: TRBV19; size: .; D: .; DNA: TGTGCCAGCACCGGAGCGATTGGCTACACCTTC; CDR3: CASTGAIGYTF
J: TRBJ1-2; V: TRBV5-6; size: .; D: .; DNA: TGTGCCAGCAGCTTGATTGCGGACGGGGGCTACACCTTC; CDR3: CASSLIADGGYTF
J: TRBJ2-3; V: TRBV4-1; size: .; D: .; DNA: TGCGCCAGCAGCCTAGTGGATACGCAGTATTTT; CDR3: CASSLVDTQYF
J: TRBJ1-1; V: TRBV27; size: few; D: .; DNA: TGTGCCAGCAGTTCCCCCCTCCGGGACATGAACACTGAAGCTTTCTTT; CDR3: CASSSPLRDMNTEAFF
J: TRBJ2-7; V: TRBV2; size: .; D: TRBD1; DNA: TGTGCCAGCAGTGAGCAGGGGGCTTTATACGAGCAGTACTTC; CDR3: CASSEQGALYEQYF
J: TRBJ1-6; V: TRBV5-1; size: .; D: .; DNA: TGCGCCAGCAGCTTGGCCGGGTTACCTTCACCCCTCCACTTT; CDR3: CASSLAGLPSPLHF
J: TRBJ1-1; V: TRBV5-1; size: .; D: TRBD1; DNA: TGCGCCAGCAGAACAGGGGGCGGCCCGAACACTGAAGCTTTCTTT; CDR3: CASRTGGGPNTEAFF
J: TRBJ1-1; V: TRBV6-5; size: .; D: TRBD1; DNA: TGTGCCAGCCGGACAGGTCCCAACACTGAAGCTTTCTTT; CDR3: CASRTGPNTEAFF
J: TRBJ2-2; V: TRBV5-1; size: .; D: TRBD1; DNA: TGCGCCAGCAGCTCTGACAGGGTGTGGGCCGGGGAGCTGTTTTTT; CDR3: CASSSDRVWAGELFF
J: TRBJ1-5; V: TRBV28; size: .; D: .; DNA: TGTGCCAGCAATATTCAATTGGGACCTCAGCCCCAGCATTTT; CDR3: CASNIQLGPQPQHF
J: TRBJ2-1; V: TRBV28; size: .; D: TRBD2; DNA: TGTGCCAGCAGTTTACTAGCGGGAGGCCCTGAGCAGTTCTTC; CDR3: CASSLLAGGPEQFF
J: TRBJ2-1; V: TRBV7-3; size: .; D: TRBD1; DNA: TGTGCCAGCAGCTTACGGCCAGGGGGCATCAATGAGCAGTTCTTC; CDR3: CASSLRPGGINEQFF
J: TRBJ2-2; V: TRBV7-7; size: .; D: .; DNA: TGTGCCAGCAGCTCGGACTTAATTTACGGGGAGCTGTTTTTT; CDR3: CASSSDLIYGELFF
J: TRBJ2-3; V: TRBV11-2; size: .; D: TRBD2; DNA: TGTGCCAGCAGCTTAGATCCCTCCGGACTAGCGGGGACGCAGTATTTT; CDR3: CASSLDPSGLAGTQYF
J: TRBJ2-7; V: TRBV28; size: .; D: .; DNA: TGTGCCAGCAGTTTAAAGGTGATCAAGAACTACGAGCAGTACTTC; CDR3: CASSLKVIKNYEQYF
J: TRBJ2-3; V: TRBV2; size: .; D: .; DNA: TGTGCCAGCAGTGGGGCGGCACGCACAGATACGCAGTATTTT; CDR3: CASSGAARTDTQYF
J: TRBJ1-2; V: TRBV20-1; size: .; D: .; DNA: TGCAGTGTATCGAGGGCGGCTGGTTACACCTTC; CDR3: CSVSRAAGYTF
J: TRBJ2-5; V: TRBV20-1; size: .; D: .; DNA: TGCAGTGCCTGGGGGACCCAGTACTTC; CDR3: CSAWGTQYF
J: TRBJ2-7; V: TRBV19; size: .; D: TRBD2; DNA: TGTGCCAGTAGTGCACTAGCGAGGGACGAGCAGTACTTC; CDR3: CASSALARDEQYF
J: TRBJ2-7; V: TRBV5-1; size: .; D: .; DNA: TGCGCCAGCAGCCGCGAACAGGCCTACGAGCAGTACTTC; CDR3: CASSREQAYEQYF
J: TRBJ1-4; V: TRBV10-3; size: .; D: TRBD1; DNA: TGTGCCATCAGTCCACAGGGGGTGAATGAAAAACTGTTTTTT; CDR3: CAISPQGVNEKLFF
J: TRBJ1-2; V: TRBV9; size: .; D: .; DNA: TGTGCCAGCAGCGTAGCCGGGGTCGGCTATGGCTACACCTTC; CDR3: CASSVAGVGYGYTF
J: TRBJ2-7; V: TRBV6-1; size: .; D: .; DNA: TGTGCCAGCAGACAGGCGAGCTCCTACGAGCAGTACTTC; CDR3: CASRQASSYEQYF
J: TRBJ2-1; V: TRBV28; size: .; D: TRBD2; DNA: TGTGCCAGCACCCCTAGCGGGAGGGTCGGTGAGCAGTTCTTC; CDR3: CASTPSGRVGEQFF
J: TRBJ2-5; V: TRBV14; size: .; D: .; DNA: TGTGCCAGCAGCCAAGATCTCGGAGAGACCCAGTACTTC; CDR3: CASSQDLGETQYF
J: TRBJ2-1; V: TRBV6-1; size: .; D: TRBD2; DNA: TGTGCCAGCACCCTAGCGGGATGGGATGAGCAGTTCTTC; CDR3: CASTLAGWDEQFF
J: TRBJ2-2; V: TRBV5-1; size: .; D: .; DNA: TGCGCCAGCAGCTTGGGGACCGGGACCACCGGGGAGCTGTTTTTT; CDR3: CASSLGTGTTGELFF
J: TRBJ2-1; V: TRBV19; size: .; D: TRBD1; DNA: TGTGCCAGTAGTCCCCGGGACAGGGGGCTAAGAAATGAGCAGTTCTTC; CDR3: CASSPRDRGLRNEQFF
J: TRBJ1-1; V: TRBV7-9; size: .; D: TRBD1; DNA: TGTGCCAGCAGCTCTGATAGGGACAGTCCAACTGAAGCTTTCTTT; CDR3: CASSSDRDSPTEAFF